Listed below are T cell receptor beta chains from one sample, sequenced in a study of neurological immune-mediated disorders. TCRdb passed the 5' RACE reads through MiXCR, listing each CDR3 protein once. This table holds roughly 57,000 distinct CDR3 sequences, about 8% found once. The sequencing sample was made of PBMCs. These receptors came from a woman between 35 and 50 years old in good health. Both conserved end residues are part of each CDR3. Each record gives: V gene, clone size, J gene, D gene, CDR3 DNA, CDR3 protein. D genes are given only for firm matches. The listing skips clone size in some rows; elsewhere it reads once, few, many or a size class.

TRBV12-3/TRBV12-4	many	TRBJ2-3	TRBD1	TGTGCCAGCAGTCGGCGACAGGGGGCTAGCACAGATACGCAGTATTTT	CASSRRQGASTDTQYF
TRBV5-1	many	TRBJ2-3	TRBD2	TGCGCCAGCTACCTTGGGATTGGGACTAGCGGGGGACGAACGGCGCAGTATTTT	CASYLGIGTSGGRTAQYF
TRBV20-1	many	TRBJ2-1	NA	TGCAGTGCTGCGGGCGGCTCACCCTACAATGAGCAGTTCTTC	CSAAGGSPYNEQFF
TRBV5-1	many	TRBJ1-1	NA	TGCGCCAGCAGCTGGTCCGGGCCGAACACTGAAGCTTTCTTT	CASSWSGPNTEAFF
TRBV6-5	NA	TRBJ1-1	NA	TGTGCCAGCAGTTATGACCCAGGGGCGAACACTGAAGCTTTCTTT	CASSYDPGANTEAFF
TRBV7-2	many	TRBJ2-7	NA	TGTGCCAGCAGCTTGACGGGCCTGGGAGAGCAGTACTTC	CASSLTGLGEQYF
TRBV14	many	TRBJ1-1	NA	TGTGCCAGCAGCCAAAGGAGGCAGGCCCCCATGAACACTGAAGCTTTCTTT	CASSQRRQAPMNTEAFF
TRBV7-2	NA	TRBJ2-7	TRBD2	TGTGCCAGCAGTCCGAACCGGGCTAGCGGGGGGTCCCACGAGCAGTACTTC	CASSPNRASGGSHEQYF
TRBV7-6	NA	TRBJ2-2	TRBD1	TGTGCCAGCAGCTCCGGGACAGGGGTCTACGGGGAGCTGTTTTTT	CASSSGTGVYGELFF
TRBV18	many	TRBJ2-7	NA	TGTGCCAGCTCACCACCCACCCATGCCTCCTACGAGCAGTACTTC	CASSPPTHASYEQYF
TRBV6-5	many	TRBJ1-6	NA	TGTGCCAGCAGTTACTCTGGGCCCGGGCGAAACTCACCCCTCCACTTT	CASSYSGPGRNSPLHF
TRBV7-2	few	TRBJ2-2	TRBD1	TGTGCCAGCAGCTTAGCGGGACAGCTGAACACCGGGGAGCTGTTTTTT	CASSLAGQLNTGELFF
TRBV6-5	many	TRBJ2-1	TRBD1	TGTGCCAGCAGTTACTTCCCAGGGGGCTCCCACAATGAGCAGTTCTTC	CASSYFPGGSHNEQFF
TRBV7-2	many	TRBJ2-5	NA	TGTGCCAGCAGCTTAGAAGTGACAGCAATTCAAGAGACCCAGTACTTC	CASSLEVTAIQETQYF
TRBV7-2	many	TRBJ1-2	NA	TGTGCCAGCAGCCCGTCGTTCGGGGGGCTCGGCTATGGCTACACCTTC	CASSPSFGGLGYGYTF
TRBV18	many	TRBJ2-3	NA	TGTGCCAGCTCACCCTTCCCAGACGATACGCAGTATTTT	CASSPFPDDTQYF